The source of this T cell receptor (beta chain) is a study of identical twins. To note about this clonotype: Antigen specificity is unknown.

Per germline, CDR1 DFQATT and CDR2 SNEGSKA (reference sequence). V lost 6 bases to trimming and J lost 0 bases; unmatched junction nucleotides: 8. This CDR3 contains 16 residues. TCRdb passed the 5' RACE reads through MiXCR, listing each CDR3 protein once. The sample has about 530,000 distinct CDR3 sequences; around 24% are singletons. Study findings and constraints: Cross-sectional statistical analysis, not tracking of the same donors, underpinned the conclusions. Abundant cord blood beta clonotypes carried fewer insertions; memory repertoires showed none. Out-of-frame alpha sequences shared between twins exhibited an excess of low generation probability. Weaker excess sharing between twins was seen in beta out-of-frame sequences.

The sample was also reused in another study, on yellow fever vaccine responses in identical twins.

The sequencing input was CD4+ T cells sorted from blood. The gene calls are TRBV20-1 and TRBJ2-3; the match to TRBD2 covers 11 bases. The TCR was taken from a woman aged 18-29 years in good health. CDR3 sequence (DNA): TGCAGTGCACACGTCACTAGCGGGAGTAGCACAGATACGCAGTATTTT. Protein sequence: CSAHVTSGSSTDTQYF.